A single sample gave rise to the 5 T cell receptor beta chains below, sequenced in a study of T cell changes during pregnancy in multiple sclerosis (dated by TCRdb to between 2017 and 2020). Libraries were prepared through the immunoSEQ multiplex PCR assay. Imported from immuneACCESS, the table was reduced by TCRdb to in-frame sequences with V and J called. These copies leave out some clones; in studies compared against another copy, an unresolved V gene accounts for under half, and the cause of the remainder is not known. The sample profile shows 100,000 or so clones; approximately 94% of them were found once. Clones ranked in the top ten supply around 0.96% of the sample. The sequencing used peripheral blood, collected before pregnancy. Every receptor here comes from a female donor with multiple sclerosis, enrolled in a pregnancy study.

The DNA for the CDR3 is TGCGCCAGCAGCCAGGTTCCGGGACAGGGTTATCAGCCCCAGCATTTT. It yields the protein CASSQVPGQGYQPQHF. The chain employs TRBV4-1 and TRBJ1-5; 9 bases agree with TRBD1. CDR3 length equals 16 residues. Germline CDR1 reads MGHRA; CDR2 reads YSYEKL. The ends lost 3 bases at V and 5 bases at J; junction bases unmatched: 8.

J is TRBJ2-7 and V is TRBV27; 8 bases agree with TRBD1. Germline CDR1 reads MNHEY; CDR2 reads SMNVEV (reference sequence). Losses at the gene ends were 3 bases for V and 3 bases for J; bases not matched to a gene: 4. The CDR3 totals 14 residues. This chain's CDR3 is CASSFKDRVYEQYF. The CDR3 DNA reads TGTGCCAGCAGTTTCAAGGACAGGGTCTACGAGCAGTACTTC.

The chain carries TRBV19 and TRBJ1-2; 7 bases line up with TRBD1. The V gene end was trimmed by 5 bases and the J gene end by 6 bases; junction bases not matched to a gene: 6. The CDR3 spans 13 residues. Germline loops: CDR1 LNHDA, CDR2 SQIVND (reference sequence). The CDR3 DNA sequence: TGTGCCAGTAGTTTCCGGGACAGAGATGGCTACACCTTC. This translates into CASSFRDRDGYTF.

The chain links TRBV14 to TRBJ2-7, with D perhaps TRBD2 (6 bases). Germline V gene lookup returns CDR1 SGHDN and CDR2 FVKESK. The CDR3 is made up of 12 amino acids. Trimming left V 1 base short and J 7 bases short, with 8 bases between. CDR3 DNA: TGTGCCAGCAGCCAAGGGAGGGGAGAGCAGTACTTC. Protein: CASSQGRGEQYF.

This chain uses TRBV5-6 with TRBJ2-7; 8 nucleotides align to TRBD1. The CDR3 runs 16 residues. V shed 0 bases and J 4 bases; nucleotides not matched to a gene: 9. Germline loops: CDR1 SGHDT, CDR2 YYEEEE. The CDR3 DNA sequence: TGTGCCAGCAGCTTGGGGACAGGGAAGGTTGTTTACGAGCAGTACTTC. Amino acids: CASSLGTGKVVYEQYF.